Listed here are 23 T cell receptor beta chains from one sample, sequenced in a study of cytomegalovirus exposure and HLA in healthy donors. PCR was performed using 60 Vbeta and 13 Jbeta primers. Profiled with immunoSEQ multiplex PCR; TCRdb holds only in-frame clones, not every one. This table has under 200,000 clones, around 85% appearing once. The sequenced sample consisted of PBMCs. The origin of the receptors is a man aged 40-50 years in good health and CMV-seropositive.

The chain uses TRBV28 and TRBJ2-7, with 10 nucleotides matching TRBD1. The CDR3 loop spans 15 amino acids. J lost 4 bases, V lost 5 bases, and 8 bases had no gene match. CDR1 is MDHEN, CDR2 SYDVKM, per germline. CDR3 loop: CASSESGTGEYEQYF. In DNA, the CDR3 is TGTGCCAGCAGTGAGTCCGGGACAGGGGAGTACGAGCAGTACTTC.

This clone was counted between two and nine times. This chain uses TRBV19 with TRBJ2-7; TRBD2 matches at 7 bases. Germline-derived CDR1 and CDR2 are LNHDA and SQIVND (reference sequence). The V and J ends lost 5 bases and 2 bases, in that order; junction bases with no gene match: 9. The CDR3 contains 15 residues. The CDR3 here is CASSQSSGQTYEQYF. The CDR3 DNA reads TGTGCCAGTAGTCAATCTAGCGGTCAAACCTACGAGCAGTACTTC.

The chain has TRBV27 and TRBJ1-2; 7 bases agree with TRBD1. J gave up 8 bases and V 6 bases, and 6 bases lay outside the gene matches. The germline CDR1 and CDR2 sequences are MNHEY and SMNVEV (reference sequence). There are 12 residues in the CDR3. The DNA of the CDR3 is TGTGCCAGCAGGAAGGGGGCGGGCGGCTACACCTTC. Encoded protein: CASRKGAGGYTF.

The chain uses TRBV7-9 and TRBJ2-5, with 10 bases identical to TRBD2. CDR3 length equals 15 residues. Per germline, CDR1 SEHNR and CDR2 FQNEAQ (reference sequence). V lost 5 bases, J lost 5 bases, and 8 bases stayed unmatched. The CDR3 bases are TGTGCCAGCAGCGATCTAGCGGGGGCGAAGGAGACCCAGTACTTC. It encodes CASSDLAGAKETQYF.

This clone was seen a handful of times. The J gene is TRBJ2-6, the V gene TRBV5-4; TRBD1 aligns across 8 bases. CDR3 size: 17 residues. Germline CDR1 reads SGHNT; CDR2 reads YYREEE (reference sequence). The trim removed 3 bases at V and 0 bases at J, leaving 5 bases unmatched. CDR3 sequence: CASSSGGSGSGANVLTF. In DNA form, the CDR3 reads TGTGCCAGCAGCTCAGGGGGCTCGGGCTCTGGGGCCAACGTCCTGACTTTC. Variable domain in full (rest from reference TRBV5-4 and TRBJ2-6): ETGVTQSPTHLIKTRGQQVTLRCSSQSGHNTVSWYQQALGQGPQFIFQYYREEENGRGNFPPRFSGLQFPNYSSELNVNALELDDSALYLCASSSGGSGSGANVLTFGAGSRLTVL.

The chain joins TRBV19 to TRBJ1-4; D not certain. The germline CDR1 and CDR2 sequences are LNHDA and SQIVND (reference sequence). This CDR3 comprises 11 residues. V was trimmed by 7 bases and J by 6 bases, leaving 6 bases between them. CDR3: CASIQYEKLFF. DNA of the CDR3: TGTGCCAGTATCCAATATGAAAAACTGTTTTTT.

The chain employs TRBV7-9 and TRBJ2-1; 7 bases agree with TRBD1. With V trimmed by 1 base and J by 6 bases, 6 bases remained unmatched. Per germline, CDR1 SEHNR and CDR2 FQNEAQ (reference sequence). The CDR3 extends over 15 amino acids. The CDR3 loop is CASSLGRTGINEQFF. The CDR3 DNA is TGTGCCAGCAGCTTAGGAAGGACAGGTATCAATGAGCAGTTCTTC. Looking up the rest from reference TRBV7-9 and TRBJ2-1 gives the full variable domain: DTGVSQNPRHKITKRGQNVTFRCDPISEHNRLYWYRQTLGQGPEFLTYFQNEAQLEKSRLLSDRFSAERPKGSFSTLEIQRTEQGDSAMYLCASSLGRTGINEQFFGPGTRLTVL.

The chain has TRBV19 and TRBJ1-5; weak D call: TRBD1 (6 bases). Germline loops: CDR1 LNHDA, CDR2 SQIVND (reference sequence). V lost 7 bases and J 4 bases, leaving 14 bases between the germline ends. This CDR3 has 14 amino acids. In DNA form, the CDR3 reads TGTGCCAGTATTGGGGGGGCCCGTAATCAGCCCCAGCATTTT. Translating gives CASIGGARNQPQHF.

The genes are TRBV25-1 and TRBJ1-2; possibly TRBD1 for D (5 bases). V lost 1 base and J 6 bases, leaving 12 bases between the germline ends. Germline CDR1 reads MGHDK; CDR2 reads SYGVNS. The CDR3 runs to 14 residues. The CDR3 DNA reads as TGTGCCAGCAGTGAATCGGGAGGAGGGGATGGCTACACCTTC. Its protein is CASSESGGGDGYTF.

The rearrangement joins TRBV10-3 to TRBJ2-7; 10 bases fit TRBD1. CDR1 ENHRY and CDR2 SYGVKD come from the germline V gene. CDR3 size: 16 residues. With 8 bases clipped from V and 3 bases from J, the junction kept 13 bases outside the gene matches. CDR3 nucleotide sequence: TGTGCCATCGACGCCCGAGCGGGACAGGGGTACTACGAGCAGTACTTC. Its translation is CAIDARAGQGYYEQYF.

This chain's CDR3 is CAWSVLGGTEAFF. In DNA, the CDR3 is TGTGCCTGGAGTGTACTTGGAGGGACTGAAGCTTTCTTT. The chain carries TRBV30 and TRBJ1-1; D remains ambiguous. Deletions cut 0 bases from V and 5 bases from J, with 10 bases between. The CDR3 length is 13 residues. Germline loops: CDR1 GTSNPN, CDR2 SVGIG (reference sequence).

The V and J genes are TRBV2 and TRBJ2-3; D unresolved. Trimming stripped 6 bases from V and 0 bases from J, with 7 bases between. The germline gives CDR1 SNHLY, CDR2 FYNNEI. CDR3 size: 13 residues. CDR3: CASRYSSTDTQYF. For the CDR3, the DNA is TGTGCCAGCAGATACTCTAGCACAGATACGCAGTATTTT.

The V gene is TRBV2, the J gene TRBJ2-7; D gene uncertain. The CDR3 extends over 14 amino acids. Looked up from germline, CDR1 is SNHLY and CDR2 is FYNNEI. Between the trimmed V and J ends, which lost 2 bases and 2 bases, there was a span of 10 bases. The CDR3 region has the DNA TGTGCCAGCAGTGAAAGGCAGGTCCCCTACGAGCAGTACTTC. It encodes CASSERQVPYEQYF.

The chain combines TRBV9 with TRBJ1-2, with D possibly TRBD1 on 5 matching bases. The germline gives CDR1 SGDLS, CDR2 YYNGEE. Trimming pared 0 bases from V and 4 bases from J, leaving 7 bases between. CDR3 length: 13 amino acids. The CDR3: CASSVEGIYGYTF. CDR3 sequence (DNA): TGTGCCAGCAGCGTAGAGGGGATCTATGGCTACACCTTC.

This chain joins TRBV7-2 and TRBJ2-7; 7 bases agree with TRBD1. The germline CDR1 and CDR2 sequences are SGHTA and FQGNSA. V trimming: 2 bases; J trimming: 3 bases; junction bases outside the gene matches: 10. This CDR3 has 16 residues. The CDR3: CASSLPQGFEVYEQYF. DNA of the CDR3: TGTGCCAGCAGCTTACCACAGGGGTTCGAAGTCTACGAGCAGTACTTC.

This sequence joins TRBV28 and TRBJ2-1; 11 bases agree with TRBD2. Losses at the gene ends were 3 bases for V and 6 bases for J; bases not matched to a gene: 1. The CDR3 spans 14 residues. The V gene's germline CDR1 is MDHEN and CDR2 SYDVKM. The CDR3 protein is CASSFGLAGNEQFF. The CDR3 DNA reads TGTGCCAGCAGTTTCGGACTAGCGGGCAATGAGCAGTTCTTC.

V gene TRBV4-3 combines with J gene TRBJ2-5; 7 bases line up with TRBD2. The tail of the sequence fits TRBJ2-7 better, so the J call may be wrong. The CDR3 consists of 15 residues. Germline CDR1 and CDR2: LGHNA and YSLEER. The CDR3 DNA follows: TGCGCCAGCAGCCAAGGTGGGGAGGGCCCCCGCGAGCAGTACTTC. Encoded protein: CASSQGGEGPREQYF.

The chain recombines TRBV6-6 with TRBJ2-7; 7 bases are shared with TRBD2. This CDR3 has 13 residues. Germline CDR1 reads MNHNY; CDR2 reads SVGAGI (reference sequence). V trimming: 4 bases; J trimming: 1 base; junction bases outside the gene matches: 1. DNA for the CDR3: TGTGCCAGCAGTTCGGGGGGATCCTACGAGCAGTACTTC. Translation gives CASSSGGSYEQYF.

J is TRBJ2-3 and V is TRBV5-5; 8 nucleotides agree with TRBD1. CDR1 and CDR2 from the germline V gene are SGHKS and YYEKEE (reference sequence). The CDR3 contains 15 residues. V lost 3 bases and J lost 0; bases outside the gene matches: 3. The CDR3 sequence: CASSSTGGSTDTQYF. Here the CDR3 DNA reads TGTGCCAGCAGCTCTACAGGGGGGAGCACAGATACGCAGTATTTT.

The rearrangement joins TRBV5-1 to TRBJ2-2; TRBD1 might be the D (6 bases). The V gene's germline CDR1 is SGHRS and CDR2 YFSETQ. This CDR3 contains 14 residues. Between the trimmed V and J ends, which lost 3 bases and 5 bases, there was a span of 11 bases. Written as DNA, the CDR3 is TGCGCCAGCAGCTGGCCCCAGGGGACCGGGGAGCTGTTTTTT. Amino acid sequence: CASSWPQGTGELFF. Drawing the rest from reference TRBV5-1 and TRBJ2-2, the complete variable domain is KAGVTQTPRYLIKTRGQQVTLSCSPISGHRSVSWYQQTPGQGLQFLFEYFSETQRNKGNFPGRFSGRQFSNSRSEMNVSTLELGDSALYLCASSWPQGTGELFFGEGSRLTVL.

The rearrangement links TRBV7-9 to TRBJ2-7; 8 nucleotides agree with TRBD1. Unmatched junction bases numbered 3, after V lost 3 bases and J lost 2 bases. CDR3 length: 14 residues. CDR1 and CDR2 (germline): SEHNR, FQNEAQ (reference sequence). The CDR3 DNA reads as TGTGCCAGCAGCTTCGGGACAGGAGCCTACGAGCAGTACTTC. This translates into CASSFGTGAYEQYF. The variable domain in full, with the rest retrieved from reference TRBV7-9 and TRBJ2-7, is DTGVSQNPRHKITKRGQNVTFRCDPISEHNRLYWYRQTLGQGPEFLTYFQNEAQLEKSRLLSDRFSAERPKGSFSTLEIQRTEQGDSAMYLCASSFGTGAYEQYFGPGTRLTVT.

This clone was found once. This sequence joins TRBV28 and TRBJ1-1; 8 bases line up with TRBD1. The CDR3 loop spans 14 amino acids. Germline loops: CDR1 MDHEN, CDR2 SYDVKM. V shed 7 bases, J shed 4 bases, and the junction held 8 bases outside the gene matches. The CDR3, as DNA: TGTGCCAGCACCAGGACAGGGTACAGCACTGAAGCTTTCTTT. This gives the protein CASTRTGYSTEAFF.

J is TRBJ1-4 and V is TRBV11-2; 7 positions match TRBD1. Germline V gene data show CDR1 as SGHAT and CDR2 as FQNNGV. Trimming took 1 base from V and 11 from J; bases not matched to a gene: 1. This CDR3 region has 12 residues. CDR3: CASSLGGGKLFF. DNA for the CDR3: TGTGCCAGCAGCTTAGGAGGGGGCAAACTGTTTTTT.